This T cell receptor (beta chain) was found in a study of blood T cells in healthy people across ages. This CDR3 comprises 14 residues. Looked up from germline, CDR1 is SGDLS and CDR2 is YYNGEE. V was clipped by 7 bases and J by 0 bases, with 13 bases between them. Alongside a J-beta primer mix, a sample-barcoded 5' primer served in a second PCR lasting about 6 to 12 cycles. TCRdb fed the 5' RACE reads into MiXCR, producing one record per CDR3 protein. The sample yields more than 650,000 distinct CDR3 sequences, around 25% seen once. These data were likewise used in another study, on T cells of mothers and their children. That source adds: The people who donated were a few healthy Caucasian mothers and their six children.

The chain links TRBV9 to TRBJ2-5; D gene ambiguous. The TCR comes from a boy younger than 18 in good health. The sample consisted of blood. CDR3 amino acids: CASCQGQYQETQYF. The CDR3 coding sequence is TGTGCCAGCTGCCAAGGGCAGTACCAAGAGACCCAGTACTTC. The variable domain in full, completed from reference TRBV9 and TRBJ2-5, reads DSGVTQTPKHLITATGQRVTLRCSPRSGDLSVYWYQQSLDQGLQFLIQYYNGEERAKGNILERFSAQQFPDLHSELNLSSLELGDSALYFCASCQGQYQETQYFGPGTRLLVL.